What follows describes a single TCR beta chain. Antigen unknown. This sample is part of a study of shared clonotypes between healthy human individuals. At the level of the study: Aged 18 to 49, the donors were two women and a few men. Findings and caveats of the study: Rarefaction exposed incomplete sorted-subset sequencing despite large depth.

Trimming took 3 bases from V and 6 from J, leaving 23 bases between them. The CDR3 totals 17 residues. CDR1 and CDR2 (germline): KGHSH, LQKENI. In the source study's methods: For the immunoSEQ data, sequences were junction-only without quality scores, so filtering differed. Generated by immunoSEQ multiplex PCR, the TCRdb table keeps only in-frame clones and is missing some. V and J calls plus clone size are reproduced from that table; the DNA served to infer D and trimming. This table holds over a million clones, approximately 96% found once. The origin of this receptor is a man younger than 45 in good health. Sequenced material: naive CD4+ T cells sorted from blood. Subset indicated: CD45RA+ positively selected. The rearrangement links TRBV18 to TRBJ1-2, with no clear D. The CDR3 reads CASSPLSGPREGNGYTF. The CDR3 DNA reads as TGTGCCAGCTCACCTCTCTCCGGCCCCCGGGAGGGTAATGGCTACACCTTC.